Below, one T cell receptor beta chain is given with its context. The antigen is undetermined. The same CDR3 also results from other DNA sequences found in this sample. Germline loops: CDR1 KGHSH, CDR2 LQKENI. The CDR3 runs 14 residues. Deletions cut 0 bases from V and 3 bases from J, with 8 bases between. These data belong to a study of beta chain features in type 1 diabetes. Overall study findings and caveats: TCRB CDR3 length was moderately but significantly reduced in all four CD4+ subsets of Type 1 diabetes patients. For TCRB rearrangement, an influence of HLA type remained unresolved here. When VDJ junctions were examined, type 1 diabetes patients showed fewer insertions and more deletions.

Expressed TCRB transcripts were sequenced because the isolated RNA had all been reverse transcribed beforehand. Naive, central memory and regulatory T cell samples averaged roughly 3.6 million immunoSEQ reads each. Clones were sequenced by immunoSEQ multiplex PCR, and TCRdb holds only the in-frame ones, with some missing. The sample lists a few hundred thousand clones; approximately 10% were seen once. The clonotype was recovered from a man in his thirties or forties with type 1 diabetes. Specimen: naive CD4+ T cells from blood. The V gene is TRBV18, the J gene TRBJ1-2; D uncertain. This CDR3 is CASSPPAGDYGYTF. CDR3 in DNA: TGTGCCAGCTCACCACCGGCCGGGGACTATGGCTACACCTTC.